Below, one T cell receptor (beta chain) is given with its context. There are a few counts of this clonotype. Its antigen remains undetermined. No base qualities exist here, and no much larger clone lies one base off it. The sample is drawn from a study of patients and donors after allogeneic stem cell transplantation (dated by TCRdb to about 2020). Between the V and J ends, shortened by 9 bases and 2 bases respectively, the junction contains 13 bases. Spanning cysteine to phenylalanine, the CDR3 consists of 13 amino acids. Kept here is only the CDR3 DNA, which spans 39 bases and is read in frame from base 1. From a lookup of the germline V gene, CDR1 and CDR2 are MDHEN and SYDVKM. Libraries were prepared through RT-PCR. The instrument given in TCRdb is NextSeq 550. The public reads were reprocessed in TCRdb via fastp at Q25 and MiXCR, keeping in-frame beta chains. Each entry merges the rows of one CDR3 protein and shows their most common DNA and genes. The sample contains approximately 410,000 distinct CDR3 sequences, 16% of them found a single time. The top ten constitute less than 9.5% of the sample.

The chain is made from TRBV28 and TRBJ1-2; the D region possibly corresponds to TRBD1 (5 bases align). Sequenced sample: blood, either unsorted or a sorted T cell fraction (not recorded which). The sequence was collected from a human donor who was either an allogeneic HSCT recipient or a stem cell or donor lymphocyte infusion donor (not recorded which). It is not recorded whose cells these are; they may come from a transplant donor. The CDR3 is CASRGPANYGYTF. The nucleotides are TGTGCCAGTCGGGGACCCGCAAACTATGGCTACACCTTC.